This T cell receptor (beta chain) appears in the sequencing data of a study of cytomegalovirus exposure and HLA in healthy donors. Donors were drawn from the approximately 110-subject validation cohort, separate from the roughly 700-subject first cohort. The CDR3 covers 14 residues. Unmatched junction bases numbered 3, after V lost 2 bases and J lost 7 bases. The V gene's germline CDR1 is MNHEY and CDR2 SVGAGI. Repertoires were generated with immunoSEQ multiplex PCR, while TCRdb's copy carries only in-frame clones and drops some. The table includes some 80,000 clones, approximately 96% detected once.

The sequencing input was PBMCs. The V gene is TRBV6-5, the J gene TRBJ1-4; TRBD1 matches 8 bases. The sequence was collected from a woman aged 18-35 years in good health and CMV-seronegative. The CDR3 loop is CASSYAGGIEKLFF. The DNA for the CDR3 is TGTGCCAGCAGTTACGCAGGGGGCATTGAAAAACTGTTTTTT.